Below, 21 T cell receptor beta chains from the same sample are listed, as sequenced in a study of blood T cell repertoires in COVID-19. The repertoire was sequenced with immunoSEQ multiplex PCR; TCRdb's copy has only in-frame clones and lacks some. The sample includes about 350,000 clones, 87% of them seen just once. The sample taken for sequencing was peripheral blood. The receptors originated from a man younger than 45 with COVID-19, enrolled during active disease.

This clone is a singleton in its sample. V usage is TRBV27 and J usage is TRBJ1-2, with 7 bases that match TRBD1. The CDR3 covers 13 residues. Trimming at V came to 4 bases and at J to 7 bases, leaving 6 bases not matched to a gene. Germline V lookup: CDR1 MNHEY, CDR2 SMNVEV (reference sequence). The CDR3 here is CASSYPGTAGYTF. The CDR3 nucleotides read TGTGCCAGCAGTTATCCTGGGACAGCTGGCTACACCTTC.

The CDR3 loop reads CASSLAGGTYEQYF. Here the CDR3 DNA reads TGTGCCAGTAGCCTAGCGGGAGGGACCTACGAGCAGTACTTC. The V and J genes are TRBV19 and TRBJ2-7; TRBD2 aligns across 12 bases. Unmatched junction bases numbered 2, after V lost 6 bases and J lost 2 bases. Germline-derived CDR1 and CDR2 are LNHDA and SQIVND (reference sequence). The CDR3 spans 14 residues.

The gene calls are TRBV5-4 and TRBJ1-2; 7 bases are shared with TRBD1. This CDR3 region has 16 residues. CDR1 is SGHNT, CDR2 YYREEE, per germline (reference sequence). J gave up 1 base and V 0 bases, and 6 bases lay outside the gene matches. The CDR3 DNA reads TGTGCCAGCAGCTTGGGGGACAGAGATTTTAACTATGGCTACACCTTC. It encodes CASSLGDRDFNYGYTF. Drawing the rest from reference TRBV5-4 and TRBJ1-2, the complete variable domain is ETGVTQSPTHLIKTRGQQVTLRCSSQSGHNTVSWYQQALGQGPQFIFQYYREEENGRGNFPPRFSGLQFPNYSSELNVNALELDDSALYLCASSLGDRDFNYGYTFGSGTRLTVV.

This chain joins TRBV6-2 or TRBV6-3 and TRBJ1-1; possible D gene TRBD1, 6 bases. This CDR3 is 13 amino acids long. Deletions cut 3 bases from V and 6 bases from J, with 11 bases between. The germline V gene has CDR1 MNHEY and CDR2 SVGEGT. The CDR3 loop reads CASSYAGVAEAFF. As DNA, the CDR3 is TGTGCCAGCAGTTATGCAGGGGTCGCTGAAGCTTTCTTT.

The DNA of the CDR3 is TGTGCCACCAGCAGAGTCGGGACAGGAGACTACGAGCAGTACTTC. Protein: CATSRVGTGDYEQYF. The V call is TRBV15, the J call TRBJ2-7; 8 bases are a match to TRBD1. The V segment lost 1 base and the J segment 3 bases; nucleotides outside the gene matches: 5. The CDR3 sequence is 15 residues long. Germline lookup yields CDR1 LNHNV and CDR2 YYDKDF (reference sequence).

This CDR3 reads CASSPRQGVETQYF. Here the CDR3 DNA reads TGTGCCAGCAGCCCTCGACAGGGAGTAGAGACCCAGTACTTC. The V and J genes are TRBV7-8 and TRBJ2-5; 7 bases are shared with TRBD1. The V gene's germline CDR1 is SGHVS and CDR2 FQNEAQ. The CDR3 contains 14 residues. The V gene end was trimmed by 5 bases and the J gene end by 4 bases; junction bases not matched to a gene: 7.

The rearrangement uses TRBV7-8 and TRBJ2-3; 8 bases fit TRBD2. From germline, CDR1 is SGHVS and CDR2 FQNEAQ. With V trimmed by 1 base and J by 4 bases, 4 bases remained unmatched. This CDR3 is built from 15 residues. The CDR3 loop is CASSLVGRAADTQYF. In DNA, the CDR3 is TGTGCCAGCAGCTTAGTCGGGAGGGCCGCAGATACGCAGTATTTT.

This sequence joins TRBV2 and TRBJ1-5; possibly TRBD1 for D (6 bases). CDR1 and CDR2 from the germline V gene are SNHLY and FYNNEI. V dropped 2 bases and J dropped 1 base, with 9 bases sitting between them. The CDR3 is 15 residues long. CDR3 amino acids: CASSEHGQSNQPQHF. The CDR3 DNA is TGTGCCAGCAGTGAACATGGACAGAGCAATCAGCCCCAGCATTTT. Variable domain in full (rest from reference TRBV2 and TRBJ1-5): EPEVTQTPSHQVTQMGQEVILRCVPISNHLYFYWYRQILGQKVEFLVSFYNNEISEKSEIFDDQFSVERPDGSNFTLKIRSTKLEDSAMYFCASSEHGQSNQPQHFGDGTRLSIL.

The V call is TRBV28, the J call TRBJ2-2; D is possibly TRBD2 (6 bases). This CDR3 comprises 16 residues. V lost 3 bases and J 2 bases, leaving 13 bases between the germline ends. Germline CDR1 and CDR2: MDHEN and SYDVKM. This chain's CDR3 is CASSLLVGGNTGELFF. DNA for the CDR3: TGTGCCAGCAGTTTGCTGGTGGGAGGAAACACCGGGGAGCTGTTTTTT. The variable domain in full, completed from reference TRBV28 and TRBJ2-2, reads DVKVTQSSRYLVKRTGEKVFLECVQDMDHENMFWYRQDPGLGLRLIYFSYDVKMKEKGDIPEGYSVSREKKERFSLILESASTNQTSMYLCASSLLVGGNTGELFFGEGSRLTVL.

The chain uses TRBV3-1 (or the pseudogene TRBV3-2) and TRBJ2-7; a weak D match, TRBD1 (7 bases). This CDR3 has 13 amino acids. The germline V gene has CDR1 LGHDT and CDR2 YNNKEL (reference sequence). The V end lost 0 bases, the J end lost 10 bases, and 13 bases lay between the germline ends. As DNA, the CDR3 is TGTGCCAGCAGCCAAGATCAGGGGGGTTCCCAGTACTTC. Translation gives CASSQDQGGSQYF.

The chain combines TRBV6-5 with TRBJ2-2, with 7 positions matching TRBD1. The CDR3 is 15 amino acids. The trim removed 6 bases at V and 1 base at J, leaving 5 bases unmatched. From germline, CDR1 is MNHEY and CDR2 SVGAGI. CDR3 nucleotides: TGTGCCAGCAGCCGTCGGACAGGGAACACCGGGGAGCTGTTTTTT. Translation: CASSRRTGNTGELFF.

The chain couples TRBV28 to TRBJ2-7; 7 nucleotides align to TRBD2. The CDR3 is made up of 14 amino acids. CDR1 and CDR2 (germline): MDHEN, SYDVKM. With 3 bases clipped from V and 3 bases from J, the junction kept 5 bases outside the gene matches. The CDR3 coding sequence is TGTGCCAGCAGTTTCGCGCGGGGGTACTACGAGCAGTACTTC. Protein: CASSFARGYYEQYF.

The rearrangement uses TRBV6-1 and TRBJ1-6; D is unclear. Germline loops: CDR1 MNHNS, CDR2 SASEGT. V lost 1 base and J lost 9, with 10 bases in between. This CDR3 spans 14 amino acids. The CDR3 is CASSEDGGSSPLHF. The CDR3 nucleotides are TGTGCCAGCAGTGAAGACGGAGGGAGTTCACCCCTCCACTTT.

On this clone itself: Other DNA sequences in this specimen translate into the identical CDR3. V usage is TRBV6-5 and J usage is TRBJ1-3, with D unresolved. CDR3 size: 11 residues. V was shortened by 5 bases and J by 4 bases, with 3 bases between the two germline ends. CDR1 MNHEY and CDR2 SVGAGI come from the germline V gene. This CDR3 reads CASSQGNTIYF. In DNA form, the CDR3 reads TGTGCCAGCAGTCAGGGAAACACCATATATTTT.

This clone has a single count. The rearrangement uses TRBV19 and TRBJ2-5, with TRBD1 identical over 7 bases. Germline trimming cut 8 bases from V and 3 bases from J; bases unmatched to any gene: 6. The CDR3 loop spans 13 amino acids. Germline CDR1 reads LNHDA; CDR2 reads SQIVND (reference sequence). The CDR3 here is CASGAGTEETQYF. In nucleotides, the CDR3 is TGTGCCAGTGGAGCCGGGACAGAAGAGACCCAGTACTTC.

The rearrangement joins TRBV6-4 to TRBJ1-1, with D possibly TRBD1 on 6 matching bases. CDR1 MRHNA and CDR2 SNTAGT come from the germline V gene. V lost 2 bases, J lost 1 base, and 8 bases lay in between. The CDR3 extends over 14 amino acids. The CDR3 is CASSDRDKNTEAFF. The CDR3 coding sequence is TGTGCCAGCAGTGACAGGGACAAGAACACTGAAGCTTTCTTT.

The rearrangement joins TRBV7-2 to TRBJ2-3; TRBD2 matches at 10 bases. The ends lost 1 base at V and 4 bases at J; junction bases unmatched: 5. CDR3 length: 16 residues. Per germline, CDR1 SGHTA and CDR2 FQGNSA. CDR3 sequence: CASSLVAGGHADTQYF. The CDR3 nucleotides read TGTGCCAGCAGCTTAGTAGCGGGAGGTCACGCAGATACGCAGTATTTT.

The chain has TRBV7-6 and TRBJ2-1, with 15 bases identical to TRBD2. The CDR3 extends over 17 amino acids. Germline CDR1 SGHVS, CDR2 FNYEAQ. V was clipped by 1 base and J by 7 bases; unmatched bases: 5. DNA of the CDR3: TGTGCCAGCAGCTTAGAGCAGGGGACTAGCGGGAGGAATGAGCAGTTCTTC. The encoded protein is CASSLEQGTSGRNEQFF.

The J gene is TRBJ2-2, the V gene TRBV28; 13 bases map to TRBD2. J gave up 6 bases and V 6 bases, and 10 bases lay outside the gene matches. Germline V gene sequence: CDR1 MDHEN, CDR2 SYDVKM. There are 17 residues in the CDR3. CDR3 nucleotides: TGTGCCAGCAGGGGGACTAGCGGGGTGAGGAGGGCCGGGGAGCTGTTTTTT. Translated, it gives CASRGTSGVRRAGELFF. Using reference TRBV28 and TRBJ2-2 for the parts outside the CDR3, the full variable domain is DVKVTQSSRYLVKRTGEKVFLECVQDMDHENMFWYRQDPGLGLRLIYFSYDVKMKEKGDIPEGYSVSREKKERFSLILESASTNQTSMYLCASRGTSGVRRAGELFFGEGSRLTVL.

The chain recombines TRBV11-2 with TRBJ2-5, with 13 positions matching TRBD2. The CDR3 spans 18 residues. Germline loops: CDR1 SGHAT, CDR2 FQNNGV. The ends lost 4 bases at V and 1 base at J; junction bases unmatched: 9. The DNA of the CDR3 is TGTGCCAGCAGCTCTCGACTAGCGGGGGGCCTCTTCCAAGAGACCCAGTACTTC. This encodes CASSSRLAGGLFQETQYF.

The rearrangement joins TRBV21-1 to TRBJ1-4; TRBD1, the table's D call, was not compared with the DNA. TRBV21-1 is designated a pseudogene. The CDR3 is made up of 16 amino acids. CDR3 coding DNA: TGTGCCAGCAGCAAAGACAGGGGAGCAACTAATGAAAAACTGTTTTTT. Translation gives CASSKDRGATNEKLFF.